The clone carrying this TCR beta chain was counted at least ten times. Its antigen is unidentified. These data are taken from a study of T cell repertoires in cytomegalovirus infection. About the research overall: Through public TCR beta signatures, both CMV infection and matching HLA type were indicated.

Study-level points and caveats: Dominating the ex vivo response were HLA-C-restricted CMV-specific TCR beta clonotypes.

Each CDR3 protein gets one entry after TCRdb re-called the reads with MiXCR. The sample includes over 85,000 distinct CDR3 sequences, about 15% of them seen just once. This CDR3 comprises 19 residues. Trimming at V came to 4 bases and at J to 1 base, leaving 16 bases not matched to a gene. CDR1 and CDR2 from the germline V gene are SGHTA and FQGNSA. The sequence came from a human donor in good health (CMV status not recorded). Some clones in this sample may be carry-over from other donors' samples. This chain uses TRBV7-2 with TRBJ1-1, with 9 bases that match TRBD1. Sequencing was performed on PBMCs. The CDR3 nucleotides are TGTGCCAGCAGCTCCCGCCCCCCGGGACAGGGATTATGGAACACTGAAGCTTTCTTT. Protein: CASSSRPPGQGLWNTEAFF.